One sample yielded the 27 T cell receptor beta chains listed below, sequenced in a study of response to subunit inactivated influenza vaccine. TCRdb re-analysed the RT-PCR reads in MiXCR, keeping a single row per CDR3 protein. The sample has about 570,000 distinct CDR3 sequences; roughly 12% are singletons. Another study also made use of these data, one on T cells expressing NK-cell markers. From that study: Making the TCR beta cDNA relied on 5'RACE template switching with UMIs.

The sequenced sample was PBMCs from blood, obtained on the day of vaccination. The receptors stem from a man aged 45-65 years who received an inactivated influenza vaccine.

CDR3 residues: CASRPGNTVNTEAFF. In DNA, the CDR3 is TGTGCCAGCAGACCCGGTAACACGGTGAACACTGAAGCTTTCTTT. The rearrangement links TRBV12-3 or TRBV12-4 to TRBJ1-1; D not certain. This CDR3 is 15 amino acids long. The ends were cut back, 6 bases at V and 0 bases at J, with 14 bases in the middle.

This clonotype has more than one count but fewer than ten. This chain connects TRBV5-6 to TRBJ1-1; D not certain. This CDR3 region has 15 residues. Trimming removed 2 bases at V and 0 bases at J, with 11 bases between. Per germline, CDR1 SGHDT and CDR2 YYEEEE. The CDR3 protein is CASSFLPSVNTEAFF. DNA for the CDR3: TGTGCCAGCAGCTTCTTACCCTCTGTGAACACTGAAGCTTTCTTT.

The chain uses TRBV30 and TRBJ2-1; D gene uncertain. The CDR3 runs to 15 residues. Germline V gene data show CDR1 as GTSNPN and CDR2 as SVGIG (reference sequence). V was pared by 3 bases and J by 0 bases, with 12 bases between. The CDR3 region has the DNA TGTGCCTGGAGCCTCGACCCAAGCTCCTACAATGAGCAGTTCTTC. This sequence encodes CAWSLDPSSYNEQFF.

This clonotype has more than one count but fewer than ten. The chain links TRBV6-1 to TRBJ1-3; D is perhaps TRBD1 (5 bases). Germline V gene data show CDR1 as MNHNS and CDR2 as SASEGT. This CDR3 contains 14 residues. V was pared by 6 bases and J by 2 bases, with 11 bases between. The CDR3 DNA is TGTGCCAGCAGCGCCATGGGGGCTGGAAACACCATATATTTT. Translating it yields CASSAMGAGNTIYF.

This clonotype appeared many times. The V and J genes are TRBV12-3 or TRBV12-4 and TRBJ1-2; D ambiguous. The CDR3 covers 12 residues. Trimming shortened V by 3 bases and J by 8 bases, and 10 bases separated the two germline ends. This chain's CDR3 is CASSFRVGGYTF. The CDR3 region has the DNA TGTGCCAGCAGTTTTAGGGTGGGAGGCTACACCTTC.

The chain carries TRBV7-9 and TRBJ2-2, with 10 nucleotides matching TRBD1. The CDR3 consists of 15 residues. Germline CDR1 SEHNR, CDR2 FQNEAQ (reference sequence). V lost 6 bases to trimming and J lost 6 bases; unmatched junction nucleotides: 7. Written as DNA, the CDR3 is TGTGCCAGCAGTGAAGGGACAGGGGCGGCCGGGGAGCTGTTTTTT. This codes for CASSEGTGAAGELFF.

The CDR3 DNA sequence: TGTGCCAGCAGCTCCGGAGACAGGGGCGAGCAGTACTTC. Protein product: CASSSGDRGEQYF. The chain joins TRBV5-6 to TRBJ2-7; 8 bases are shared with TRBD1. Germline CDR1 reads SGHDT; CDR2 reads YYEEEE. The ends lost 3 bases at V and 6 bases at J; junction bases unmatched: 5. The CDR3 runs to 13 residues.

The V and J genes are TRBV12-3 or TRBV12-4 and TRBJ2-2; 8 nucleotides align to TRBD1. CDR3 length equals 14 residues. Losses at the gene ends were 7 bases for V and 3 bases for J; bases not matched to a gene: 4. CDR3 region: CASTDRGYTGELFF. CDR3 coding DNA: TGTGCCAGCACCGACAGGGGTTACACCGGGGAGCTGTTTTTT.

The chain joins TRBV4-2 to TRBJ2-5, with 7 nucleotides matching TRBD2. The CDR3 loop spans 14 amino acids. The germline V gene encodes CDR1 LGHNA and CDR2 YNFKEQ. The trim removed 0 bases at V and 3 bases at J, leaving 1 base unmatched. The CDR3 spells CASSQDREEETQYF. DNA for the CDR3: TGTGCCAGCAGCCAAGATCGGGAGGAAGAGACCCAGTACTTC.

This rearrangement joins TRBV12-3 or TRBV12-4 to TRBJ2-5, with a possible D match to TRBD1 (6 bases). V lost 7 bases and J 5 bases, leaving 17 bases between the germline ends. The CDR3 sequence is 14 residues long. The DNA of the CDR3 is TGTGCCAGCACCCCGTCTGGGGGCGGCGAGACCCAGTACTTC. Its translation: CASTPSGGGETQYF.

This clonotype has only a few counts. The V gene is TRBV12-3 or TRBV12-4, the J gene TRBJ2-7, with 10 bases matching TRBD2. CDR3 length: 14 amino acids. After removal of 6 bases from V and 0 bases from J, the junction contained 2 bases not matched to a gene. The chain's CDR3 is CASRGLASSYEQYF. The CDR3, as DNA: TGTGCCAGCAGGGGACTAGCGAGCTCCTACGAGCAGTACTTC.

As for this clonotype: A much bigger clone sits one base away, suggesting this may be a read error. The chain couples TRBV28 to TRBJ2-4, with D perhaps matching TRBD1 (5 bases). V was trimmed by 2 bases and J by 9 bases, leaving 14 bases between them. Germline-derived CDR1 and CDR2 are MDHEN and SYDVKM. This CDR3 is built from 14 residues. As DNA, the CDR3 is TGTGCCAGCAGTTTAGCAACAGGTGTGATCATTCAGTACTTC. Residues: CASSLATGVIIQYF.

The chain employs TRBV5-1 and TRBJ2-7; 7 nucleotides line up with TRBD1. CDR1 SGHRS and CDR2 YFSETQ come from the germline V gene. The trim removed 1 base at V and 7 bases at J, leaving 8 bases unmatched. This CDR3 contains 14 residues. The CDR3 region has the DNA TGCGCCAGCAGCTTGCGGCAGGGGGTAGGTGAGCAGTACTTC. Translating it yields CASSLRQGVGEQYF. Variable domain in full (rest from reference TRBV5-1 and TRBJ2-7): KAGVTQTPRYLIKTRGQQVTLSCSPISGHRSVSWYQQTPGQGLQFLFEYFSETQRNKGNFPGRFSGRQFSNSRSEMNVSTLELGDSALYLCASSLRQGVGEQYFGPGTRLTVT.

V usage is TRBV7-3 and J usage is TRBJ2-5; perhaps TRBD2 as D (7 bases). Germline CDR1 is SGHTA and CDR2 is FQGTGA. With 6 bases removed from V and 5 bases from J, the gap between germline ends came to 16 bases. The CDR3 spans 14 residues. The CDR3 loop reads CASSRGGAGETQYF. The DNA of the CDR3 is TGTGCCAGCAGTCGTGGGGGGGCTGGCGAGACCCAGTACTTC.

The DNA for the CDR3 is TGTGCCAGCAGCCCTAGCGGGGTCTTCTCCTACGAGCAGTACTTC. Its translation: CASSPSGVFSYEQYF. This sequence joins TRBV28 and TRBJ2-7; 9 nucleotides align to TRBD2. Germline assignment: CDR1 MDHEN and CDR2 SYDVKM. V lost 6 bases and J lost 0; bases outside the gene matches: 6. The length of the CDR3 is 15 residues.

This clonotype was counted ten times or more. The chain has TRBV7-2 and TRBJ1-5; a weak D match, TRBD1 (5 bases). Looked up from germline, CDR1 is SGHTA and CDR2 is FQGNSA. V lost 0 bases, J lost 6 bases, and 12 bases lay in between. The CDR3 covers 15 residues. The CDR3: CASSLAQGRVQPQHF. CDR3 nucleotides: TGTGCCAGCAGCTTAGCGCAGGGTAGGGTTCAGCCCCAGCATTTT. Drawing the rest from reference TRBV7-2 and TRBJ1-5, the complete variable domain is GAGVSQSPSNKVTEKGKDVELRCDPISGHTALYWYRQSLGQGLEFLIYFQGNSAPDKSGLPSDRFSAERTGGSVSTLTIQRTQQEDSAVYLCASSLAQGRVQPQHFGDGTRLSIL.

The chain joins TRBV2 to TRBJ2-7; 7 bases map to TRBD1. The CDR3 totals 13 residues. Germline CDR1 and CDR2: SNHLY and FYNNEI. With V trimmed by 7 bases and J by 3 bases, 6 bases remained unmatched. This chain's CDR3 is CASTGTENYEQYF. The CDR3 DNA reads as TGTGCCAGCACCGGGACAGAAAACTACGAGCAGTACTTC.

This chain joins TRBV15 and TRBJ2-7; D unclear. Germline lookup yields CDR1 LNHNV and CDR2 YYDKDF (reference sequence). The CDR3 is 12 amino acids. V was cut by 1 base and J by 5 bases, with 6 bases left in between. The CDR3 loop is CATSRGTDEQYF. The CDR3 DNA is TGTGCCACCAGCAGAGGGACGGACGAGCAGTACTTC.

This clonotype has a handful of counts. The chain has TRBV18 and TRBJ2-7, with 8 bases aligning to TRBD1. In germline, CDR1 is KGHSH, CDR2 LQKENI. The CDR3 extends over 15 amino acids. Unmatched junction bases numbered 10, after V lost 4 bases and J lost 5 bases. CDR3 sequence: CASSRLGQGMDEQYF. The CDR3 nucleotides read TGTGCCAGCTCACGCCTCGGACAGGGAATGGACGAGCAGTACTTC.

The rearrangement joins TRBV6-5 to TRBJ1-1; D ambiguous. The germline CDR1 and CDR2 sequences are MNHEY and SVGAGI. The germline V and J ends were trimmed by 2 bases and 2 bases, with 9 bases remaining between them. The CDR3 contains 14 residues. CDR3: CASSYGGINTEAFF. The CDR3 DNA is TGTGCCAGCAGTTACGGAGGGATCAACACTGAAGCTTTCTTT.

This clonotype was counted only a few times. This CDR3 is CASSQDWVRRDTQYF. CDR3 sequence (DNA): TGTGCCAGCAGCCAAGATTGGGTCCGGAGAGATACGCAGTATTTT. The chain links TRBV3-1 to TRBJ2-3; D uncertain. The CDR3 runs to 15 residues. The ends were cut back, 0 bases at V and 5 bases at J, with 12 bases in the middle. CDR1 and CDR2 from the germline V gene are LGHDT and YNNKEL (reference sequence).

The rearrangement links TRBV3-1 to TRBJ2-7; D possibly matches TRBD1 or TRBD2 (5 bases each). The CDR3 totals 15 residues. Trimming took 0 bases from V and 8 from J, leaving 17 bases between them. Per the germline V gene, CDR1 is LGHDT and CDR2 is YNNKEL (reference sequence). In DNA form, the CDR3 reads TGTGCCAGCAGCCAAGATGGGGGACGTGGAGTGCAGCAGTACTTC. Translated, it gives CASSQDGGRGVQQYF.

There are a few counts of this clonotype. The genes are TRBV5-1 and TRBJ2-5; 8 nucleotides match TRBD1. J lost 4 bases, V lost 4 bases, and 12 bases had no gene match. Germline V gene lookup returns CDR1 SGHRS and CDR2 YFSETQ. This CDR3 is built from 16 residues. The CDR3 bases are TGCGCCAGCAGCCCCGGGTGGGACAGGATGAGAGAGACCCAGTACTTC. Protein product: CASSPGWDRMRETQYF. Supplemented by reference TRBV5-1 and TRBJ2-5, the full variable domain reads KAGVTQTPRYLIKTRGQQVTLSCSPISGHRSVSWYQQTPGQGLQFLFEYFSETQRNKGNFPGRFSGRQFSNSRSEMNVSTLELGDSALYLCASSPGWDRMRETQYFGPGTRLLVL.

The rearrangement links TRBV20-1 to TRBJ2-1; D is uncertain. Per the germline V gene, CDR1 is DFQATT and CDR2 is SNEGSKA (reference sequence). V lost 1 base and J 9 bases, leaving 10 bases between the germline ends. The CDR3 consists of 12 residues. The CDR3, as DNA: TGCAGTGCTAGAGCTCTACTTGCTGAGCAGTTCTTC. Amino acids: CSARALLAEQFF.

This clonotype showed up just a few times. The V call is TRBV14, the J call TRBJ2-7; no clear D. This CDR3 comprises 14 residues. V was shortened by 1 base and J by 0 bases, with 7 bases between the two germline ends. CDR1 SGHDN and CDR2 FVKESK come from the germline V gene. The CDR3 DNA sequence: TGTGCCAGCAGCCAAGGTTCCCTCTCCTACGAGCAGTACTTC. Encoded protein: CASSQGSLSYEQYF.

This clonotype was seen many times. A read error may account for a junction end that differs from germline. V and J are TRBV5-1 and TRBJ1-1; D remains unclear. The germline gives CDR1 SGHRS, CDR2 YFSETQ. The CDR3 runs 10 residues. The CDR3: CASRREPYSW. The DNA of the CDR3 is TGCGCCAGCAGACGCGAGCCCTATTCTTGG. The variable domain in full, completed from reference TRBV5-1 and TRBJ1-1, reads KAGVTQTPRYLIKTRGQQVTLSCSPISGHRSVSWYQQTPGQGLQFLFEYFSETQRNKGNFPGRFSGRQFSNSRSEMNVSTLELGDSALYLCASRREPYSWGQGTRLTVV.

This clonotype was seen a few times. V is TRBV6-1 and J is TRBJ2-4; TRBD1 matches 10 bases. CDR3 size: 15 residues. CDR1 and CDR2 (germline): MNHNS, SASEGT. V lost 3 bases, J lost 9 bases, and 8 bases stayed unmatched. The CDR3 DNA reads TGTGCCAGCAGTGACAGGGACAGGGGCTTTGGCATTCAGTACTTC. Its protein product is CASSDRDRGFGIQYF.